Listed below are T cell receptor beta chains from one sample, sequenced in a study of shared clonotypes between healthy human individuals. Assay: immunoSEQ multiplex PCR; the TCRdb copy retains only in-frame clones and omits some. Of about 2.3 million clones in the sample, 85% to 95% were seen once. The sequencing sample was made of naive CD4+ T cells from PBMCs. The receptors derive from a man between 18 and 29 years old in good health. Some clones in this sample may be carry-over from other donors' samples. CDR3s include the opening cysteine and the closing phenylalanine or tryptophan. Fields, in order: clone size, J gene, D gene, V gene, CDR3 protein, CDR3 DNA. D genes are given only for firm matches. A clone size is listed for some rows: how often the clone was seen (once, few, many), or a class if it is expanded.

NA	TRBJ1-2	TRBD1	TRBV6-6	CASAIGQGWVHGYTF	TGTGCCAGCGCTATCGGACAGGGTTGGGTCCATGGCTACACCTTC
NA	TRBJ2-6	TRBD1	TRBV6-1	CASNRGSGANVLTF	TGTGCCAGCAACAGGGGCTCTGGGGCCAACGTCCTGACTTTC
NA	TRBJ1-6	TRBD1	TRBV25-1	CASSRTGTNSPLHF	TGTGCCAGCAGTAGGACAGGAACTAATTCACCCCTCCACTTT
NA	TRBJ2-1	NA	TRBV9	CASGLSGTYNEQFF	TGTGCCAGCGGTTTGTCCGGGACCTACAATGAGCAGTTCTTC
NA	TRBJ1-5	TRBD1	TRBV28	CASRNDREYQPQHF	TGTGCCAGCAGGAATGACAGGGAATATCAGCCCCAGCATTTT
NA	TRBJ2-5	TRBD1	TRBV5-1	CASSTGQDAETQYF	TGCGCCAGCAGCACCGGACAGGACGCGGAGACCCAGTACTTC
NA	TRBJ1-5	TRBD1	TRBV19	CASSIDRGDQPQHF	TGTGCCAGTAGTATTGACAGGGGGGATCAGCCCCAGCATTTT
few	TRBJ1-1	NA	TRBV30	CAWRGRRDSGRDTEAFF	TGTGCCTGGAGGGGACGCCGGGACTCTGGGAGGGACACTGAAGCTTTCTTT
NA	TRBJ1-1	NA	TRBV28	CASSLRAEAFF	TGTGCCAGCAGTTTGCGGGCTGAAGCTTTCTTT
once	TRBJ1-1	NA	TRBV5-1	CASSQDRFGNTEAFF	TGCGCCAGCAGCCAAGACAGGTTCGGAAACACTGAAGCTTTCTTT
NA	TRBJ2-7	NA	TRBV18	CASSPRRQGADEQYF	TGTGCCAGCTCACCAAGGAGGCAGGGCGCGGACGAGCAGTACTTC
NA	TRBJ1-6	NA	TRBV7-2	CASSLLGQGPDLLHF	TGTGCCAGCAGCTTATTAGGTCAGGGGCCCGACCTCCTCCACTTT
once	TRBJ2-1	TRBD1	TRBV19	CASSSQGQGIPNEQFF	TGTGCCAGTAGTTCCCAAGGACAGGGGATCCCCAATGAGCAGTTCTTC
NA	TRBJ1-5	TRBD1	TRBV28	CASSNRDSYNQPQHF	TGTGCCAGCAGTAACCGGGACAGCTACAATCAGCCCCAGCATTTT
NA	TRBJ2-2	NA	TRBV6-5	CASSYHGANTGELFF	TGTGCCAGCAGTTACCACGGGGCGAACACCGGGGAGCTGTTTTTT
NA	TRBJ2-3	NA	TRBV28	CASRFPLGGSDTQYF	TGTGCCAGCAGATTCCCCTTGGGCGGATCAGATACGCAGTATTTT
NA	TRBJ1-2	TRBD1	TRBV7-2	CASSSGQGTRTYGYTF	TGTGCCAGCAGCTCCGGACAGGGGACCAGAACCTATGGCTACACCTTC
NA	TRBJ2-5	NA	TRBV5-6	CASSLAWGGETQYF	TGTGCCAGCAGCTTGGCCTGGGGTGGGGAGACCCAGTACTTC
once	TRBJ1-1	NA	TRBV29-1	CSVAGGFTEAFF	TGCAGCGTTGCCGGGGGGTTCACTGAAGCTTTCTTT
NA	TRBJ2-1	NA	TRBV4-1	CASSPLPGLGARNEQFF	TGCGCCAGCAGCCCCCTCCCAGGGCTAGGCGCGCGGAATGAGCAGTTCTTC
NA	TRBJ2-7	TRBD1	TRBV7-3	CASSLFGTGSDEQYF	TGTGCCAGCAGCTTATTTGGGACAGGGAGCGACGAGCAGTACTTC
NA	TRBJ2-3	TRBD2	TRBV5-1	CASSSGRGGSSDTQYF	TGCGCCAGCAGCAGCGGCCGGGGCGGGAGTTCCGATACGCAGTATTTT
NA	TRBJ2-2	NA	TRBV7-3	CASSLGATGELFF	TGTGCCAGCAGCCTAGGGGCAACCGGGGAGCTGTTTTTT
once	TRBJ2-1	NA	TRBV7-3	CASSFGGANNEQFF	TGTGCCAGCAGCTTCGGCGGAGCTAACAATGAGCAGTTCTTC
NA	TRBJ1-2	TRBD1	TRBV6-5	CASSYSRQGYGYTF	TGTGCCAGCAGTTACTCGCGACAGGGATATGGCTACACCTTC
NA	TRBJ2-1	TRBD2	TRBV9	CASSVSGGSVNNEQFF	TGTGCCAGCAGCGTATCTGGCGGGAGTGTGAACAATGAGCAGTTCTTC
NA	TRBJ2-7	NA	TRBV28	CASSLFGDEQYF	TGTGCCAGCAGTTTATTCGGCGACGAGCAGTACTTC
NA	TRBJ2-4	TRBD1	TRBV7-7	CASSSPDRGWKNIQYF	TGTGCCAGCAGCTCCCCGGACAGGGGATGGAAAAACATTCAGTACTTC
NA	TRBJ2-1	NA	TRBV5-1	CASSLGPPQGSSYNEQFF	TGCGCCAGCAGCTTGGGTCCCCCACAGGGTAGCTCCTACAATGAGCAGTTCTTC
NA	TRBJ2-3	TRBD2	TRBV7-9	CASSLAHLASGEADTQYF	TGTGCCAGCAGCTTAGCGCACTTGGCTAGCGGGGAGGCTGATACGCAGTATTTT
NA	TRBJ2-3	NA	TRBV7-2	CASSPADYTDTQYF	TGTGCCAGCAGCCCCGCGGACTACACAGATACGCAGTATTTT
NA	TRBJ2-1	NA	TRBV10-3	CAISESNPSYNEQFF	TGTGCCATCAGTGAGTCGAATCCCTCCTACAATGAGCAGTTCTTC
NA	TRBJ2-1	TRBD1	TRBV30	CAWSEGQGRNEQFF	TGTGCCTGGAGTGAAGGACAGGGGAGGAATGAGCAGTTCTTC
NA	TRBJ1-1	NA	TRBV5-1	CASSLTAGNTEAFF	TGCGCCAGCAGCTTGACAGCGGGAAACACTGAAGCTTTCTTT
once	TRBJ2-1	NA	TRBV6-6	CASSYGGSYEQFF	TGTGCCAGCAGTTACGGGGGCTCCTATGAGCAGTTCTTC
NA	TRBJ2-5	TRBD1	TRBV28	CASSWDREEETQYF	TGTGCCAGCTCCTGGGACAGGGAAGAAGAGACCCAGTACTTC
NA	TRBJ2-3	NA	TRBV5-6	CASSWTLGEDTQYF	TGTGCCAGCAGCTGGACACTGGGGGAGGATACGCAGTATTTT
NA	TRBJ2-5	NA	TRBV5-1	CASSLGSVGGFETQYF	TGCGCCAGCAGCTTAGGGTCGGTCGGGGGCTTCGAGACCCAGTACTTC
NA	TRBJ2-5	TRBD2	TRBV5-1	CASRFGTSGDRVEYF	TGCGCCAGCAGATTCGGGACTAGCGGGGATAGAGTCGAGTACTTC
NA	TRBJ1-2	NA	TRBV5-1	CASSIPGTTGTYGYTF	TGCGCCAGCAGCATTCCCGGGACAACGGGGACCTATGGCTACACCTTC
NA	TRBJ2-7	TRBD2	TRBV7-6	CASSPSGTTYEQYF	TGTGCCAGCAGCCCTAGCGGAACTACCTACGAGCAGTACTTC
NA	TRBJ2-7	TRBD1	TRBV5-4	CASSPQPGTGNYEQYF	TGTGCCAGCAGCCCACAACCCGGGACAGGGAATTACGAGCAGTACTTC
NA	TRBJ1-2	NA	TRBV15	CATSRDQWSYTF	TGTGCCACCAGCAGAGATCAATGGAGCTACACCTTC
NA	TRBJ1-2	NA	TRBV5-8	CASSFPRAGYTF	TGTGCCAGCAGCTTCCCCAGGGCTGGCTACACCTTC
NA	TRBJ1-1	NA	TRBV2	CASRRAPMNTEAFF	TGTGCCAGCAGGAGGGCGCCCATGAACACTGAAGCTTTCTTT
NA	TRBJ1-1	NA	TRBV28	CASTREQLAFF	TGTGCCAGCACCCGGGAACAACTGGCTTTCTTT
NA	TRBJ2-5	TRBD2	TRBV28	CASRTSGGSGTQYF	TGTGCCAGCCGGACTAGCGGGGGGTCCGGGACCCAGTACTTC
once	TRBJ2-2	TRBD1	TRBV9	CASSADVRGRGGELFF	TGTGCCAGCAGCGCTGATGTCAGGGGGCGCGGCGGGGAGCTGTTTTTT
NA	TRBJ2-3	NA	TRBV11-2	CASSSSLRTRTDTQYF	TGTGCCAGCAGCTCGTCCCTACGGACTCGCACAGATACGCAGTATTTT
NA	TRBJ2-3	NA	TRBV10-1	CATGTPAEGTDTQYF	TGCGCCACCGGGACACCGGCGGAAGGCACAGATACGCAGTATTTT